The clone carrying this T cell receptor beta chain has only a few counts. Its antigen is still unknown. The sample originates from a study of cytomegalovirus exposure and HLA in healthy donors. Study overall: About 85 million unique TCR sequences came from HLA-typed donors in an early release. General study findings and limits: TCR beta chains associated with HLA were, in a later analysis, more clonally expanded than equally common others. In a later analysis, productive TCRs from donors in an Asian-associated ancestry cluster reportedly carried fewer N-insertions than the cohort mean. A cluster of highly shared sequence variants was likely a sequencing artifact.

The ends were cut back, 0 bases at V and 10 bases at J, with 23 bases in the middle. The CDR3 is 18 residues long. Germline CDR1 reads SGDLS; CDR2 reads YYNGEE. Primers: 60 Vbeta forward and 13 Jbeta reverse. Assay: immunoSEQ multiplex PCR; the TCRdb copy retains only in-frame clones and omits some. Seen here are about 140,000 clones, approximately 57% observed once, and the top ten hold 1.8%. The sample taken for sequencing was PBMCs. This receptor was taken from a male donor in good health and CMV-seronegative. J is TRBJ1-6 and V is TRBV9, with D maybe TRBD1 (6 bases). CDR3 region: CASSVDPGGYRVESPLHF. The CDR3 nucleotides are TGTGCCAGCAGCGTAGACCCCGGGGGGTACAGGGTGGAATCACCCCTCCACTTT.